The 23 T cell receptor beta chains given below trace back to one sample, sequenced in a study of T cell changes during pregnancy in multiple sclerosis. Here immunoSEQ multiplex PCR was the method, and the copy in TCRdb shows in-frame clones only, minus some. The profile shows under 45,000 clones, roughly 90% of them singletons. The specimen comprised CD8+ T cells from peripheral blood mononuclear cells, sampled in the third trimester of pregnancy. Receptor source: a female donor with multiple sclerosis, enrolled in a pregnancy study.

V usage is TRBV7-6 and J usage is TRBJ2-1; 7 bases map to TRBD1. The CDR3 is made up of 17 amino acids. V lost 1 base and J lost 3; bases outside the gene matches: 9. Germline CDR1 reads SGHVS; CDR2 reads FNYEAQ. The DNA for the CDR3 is TGTGCCAGCAGCTTAGTACAGACAGGGTATAGCTACAATGAGCAGTTCTTC. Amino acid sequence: CASSLVQTGYSYNEQFF. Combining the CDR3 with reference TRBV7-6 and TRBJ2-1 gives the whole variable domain GAGVSQSPRYKVTKRGQDVALRCDPISGHVSLYWYRQALGQGPEFLTYFNYEAQQDKSGLPNDRFSAERPEGSISTLTIQRTEQRDSAMYRCASSLVQTGYSYNEQFFGPGTRLTVL.

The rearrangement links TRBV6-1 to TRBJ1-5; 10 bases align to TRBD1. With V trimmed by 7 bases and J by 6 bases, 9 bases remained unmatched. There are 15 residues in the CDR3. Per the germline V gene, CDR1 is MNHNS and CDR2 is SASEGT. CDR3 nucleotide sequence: TGTGCCAGCAACCTCGGACAGGGGGATTCTCAGCCCCAGCATTTT. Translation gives CASNLGQGDSQPQHF.

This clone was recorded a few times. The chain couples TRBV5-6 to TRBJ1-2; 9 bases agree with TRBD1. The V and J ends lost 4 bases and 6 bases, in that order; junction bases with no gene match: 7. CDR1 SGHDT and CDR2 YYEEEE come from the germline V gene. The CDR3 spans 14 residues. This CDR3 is CASSPTGGWDGYTF. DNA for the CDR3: TGTGCCAGCAGCCCTACAGGGGGCTGGGATGGCTACACCTTC.

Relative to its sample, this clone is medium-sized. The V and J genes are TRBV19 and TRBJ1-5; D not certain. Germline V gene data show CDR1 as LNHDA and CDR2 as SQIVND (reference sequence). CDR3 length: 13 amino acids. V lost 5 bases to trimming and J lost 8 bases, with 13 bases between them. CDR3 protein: CASSLAPPEPQHF. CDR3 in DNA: TGTGCCAGTAGTTTAGCCCCCCCGGAGCCCCAGCATTTT.

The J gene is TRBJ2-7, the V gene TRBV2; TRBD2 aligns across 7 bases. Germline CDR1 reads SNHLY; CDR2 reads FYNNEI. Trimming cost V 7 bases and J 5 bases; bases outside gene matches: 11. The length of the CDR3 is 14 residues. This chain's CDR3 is CASTPGGLINEQYF. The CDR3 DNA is TGTGCCAGCACCCCGGGGGGATTGATCAACGAGCAGTACTTC.

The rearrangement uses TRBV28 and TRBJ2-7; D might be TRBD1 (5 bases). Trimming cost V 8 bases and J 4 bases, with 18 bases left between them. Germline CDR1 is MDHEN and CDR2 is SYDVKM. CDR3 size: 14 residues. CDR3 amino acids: CASGITGQPYEQYF. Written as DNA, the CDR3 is TGTGCCAGCGGAATAACTGGACAACCATACGAGCAGTACTTC.

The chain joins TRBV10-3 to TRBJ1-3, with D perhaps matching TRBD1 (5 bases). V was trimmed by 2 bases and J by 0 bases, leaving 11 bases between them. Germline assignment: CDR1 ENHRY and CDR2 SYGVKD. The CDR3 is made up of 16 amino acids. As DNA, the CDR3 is TGTGCCATCAGTGAGCCAGGGATACACTCTGGAAACACCATATATTTT. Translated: CAISEPGIHSGNTIYF.

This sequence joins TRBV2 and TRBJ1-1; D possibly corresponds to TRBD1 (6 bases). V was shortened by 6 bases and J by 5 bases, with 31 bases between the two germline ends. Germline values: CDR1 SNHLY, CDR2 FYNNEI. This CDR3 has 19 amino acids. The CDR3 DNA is TGTGCCAGCAGCGAAAACGACGCGTGGACTTTCGGGGGGCGAACTGAAGCTTTCTTT. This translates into CASSENDAWTFGGRTEAFF.

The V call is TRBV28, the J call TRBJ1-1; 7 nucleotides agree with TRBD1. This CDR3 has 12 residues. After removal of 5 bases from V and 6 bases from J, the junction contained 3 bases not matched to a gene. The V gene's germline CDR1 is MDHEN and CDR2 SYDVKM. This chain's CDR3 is CASSLGTAEAFF. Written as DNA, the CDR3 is TGTGCCAGCAGTCTCGGGACAGCTGAAGCTTTCTTT.

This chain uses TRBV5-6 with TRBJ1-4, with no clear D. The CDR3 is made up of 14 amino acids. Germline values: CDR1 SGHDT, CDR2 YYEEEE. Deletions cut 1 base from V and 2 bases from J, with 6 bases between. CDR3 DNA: TGTGCCAGCAGCTTGCACGGGACTAATGAAAAACTGTTTTTT. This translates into CASSLHGTNEKLFF.

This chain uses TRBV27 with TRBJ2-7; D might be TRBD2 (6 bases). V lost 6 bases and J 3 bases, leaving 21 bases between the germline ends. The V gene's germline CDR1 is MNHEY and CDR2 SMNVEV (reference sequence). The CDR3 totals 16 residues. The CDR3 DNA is TGTGCCAGCAGCCCCTTCCTAGAGACTAGTCGCTACGAGCAGTACTTC. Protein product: CASSPFLETSRYEQYF.

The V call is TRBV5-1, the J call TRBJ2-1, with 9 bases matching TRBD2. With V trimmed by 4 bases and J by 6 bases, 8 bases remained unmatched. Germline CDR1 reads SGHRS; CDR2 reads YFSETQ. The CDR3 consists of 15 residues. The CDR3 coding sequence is TGCGCCAGCAGCCCCTTAGCGGGAGAACGCAATGAGCAGTTCTTC. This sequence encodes CASSPLAGERNEQFF.

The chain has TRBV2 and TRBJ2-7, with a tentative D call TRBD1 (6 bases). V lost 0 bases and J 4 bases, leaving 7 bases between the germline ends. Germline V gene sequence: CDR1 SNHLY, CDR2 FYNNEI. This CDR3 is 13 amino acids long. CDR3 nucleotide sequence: TGTGCCAGCAGTGAAGCGACAGGTTACGAGCAGTACTTC. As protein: CASSEATGYEQYF.

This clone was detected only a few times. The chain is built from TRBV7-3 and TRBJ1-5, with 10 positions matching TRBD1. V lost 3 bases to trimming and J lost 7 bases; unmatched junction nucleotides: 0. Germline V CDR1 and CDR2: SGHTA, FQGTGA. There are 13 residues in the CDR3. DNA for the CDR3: TGTGCCAGCAGCTTGGACAGGGGGCAGCCCCAGCATTTT. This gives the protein CASSLDRGQPQHF. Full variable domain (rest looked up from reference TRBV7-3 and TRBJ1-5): GAGVSQTPSNKVTEKGKYVELRCDPISGHTALYWYRQSLGQGPEFLIYFQGTGAADDSGLPNDRFFAVRPEGSVSTLKIQRTERGDSAVYLCASSLDRGQPQHFGDGTRLSIL.

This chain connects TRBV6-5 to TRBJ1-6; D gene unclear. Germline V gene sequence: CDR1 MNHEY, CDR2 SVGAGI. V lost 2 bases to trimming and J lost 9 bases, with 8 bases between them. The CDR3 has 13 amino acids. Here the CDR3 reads CASSYNQVSPLHF. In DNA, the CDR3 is TGTGCCAGCAGTTACAATCAGGTTTCACCCCTCCACTTT.

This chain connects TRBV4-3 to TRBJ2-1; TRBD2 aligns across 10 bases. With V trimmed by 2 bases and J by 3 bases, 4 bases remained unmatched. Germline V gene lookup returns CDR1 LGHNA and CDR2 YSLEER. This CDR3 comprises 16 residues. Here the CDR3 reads CASSQSLAGNYNEQFF. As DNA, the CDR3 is TGCGCCAGCAGCCAATCACTAGCGGGGAACTACAATGAGCAGTTCTTC.

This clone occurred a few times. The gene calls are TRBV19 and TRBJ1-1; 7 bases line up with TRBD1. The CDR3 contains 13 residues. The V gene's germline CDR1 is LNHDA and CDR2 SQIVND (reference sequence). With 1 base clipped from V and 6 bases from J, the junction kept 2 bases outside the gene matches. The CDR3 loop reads CASSIGQGAEAFF. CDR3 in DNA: TGTGCCAGTAGTATAGGACAGGGTGCTGAAGCTTTCTTT.

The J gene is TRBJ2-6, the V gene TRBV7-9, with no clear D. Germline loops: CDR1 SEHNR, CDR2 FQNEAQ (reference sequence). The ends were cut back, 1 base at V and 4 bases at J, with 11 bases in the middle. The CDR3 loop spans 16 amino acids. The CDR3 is CASSLGAGSGANVLTF. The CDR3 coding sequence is TGTGCCAGCAGCTTAGGAGCAGGTTCAGGGGCCAACGTCCTGACTTTC.

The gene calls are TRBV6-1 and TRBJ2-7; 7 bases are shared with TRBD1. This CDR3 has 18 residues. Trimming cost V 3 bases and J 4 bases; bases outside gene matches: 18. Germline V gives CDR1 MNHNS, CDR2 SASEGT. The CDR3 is CASSEGSPGQLALYEQYF. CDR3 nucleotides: TGTGCCAGCAGTGAGGGATCCCCGGGACAGCTCGCCTTATACGAGCAGTACTTC.

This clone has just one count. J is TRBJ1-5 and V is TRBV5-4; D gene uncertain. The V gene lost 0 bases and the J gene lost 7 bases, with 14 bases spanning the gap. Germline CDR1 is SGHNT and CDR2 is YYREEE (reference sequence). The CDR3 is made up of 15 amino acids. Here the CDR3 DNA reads TGTGCCAGCAGCTTGGACCCAGAGGGCGACCAGCCCCAGCATTTT. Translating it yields CASSLDPEGDQPQHF.

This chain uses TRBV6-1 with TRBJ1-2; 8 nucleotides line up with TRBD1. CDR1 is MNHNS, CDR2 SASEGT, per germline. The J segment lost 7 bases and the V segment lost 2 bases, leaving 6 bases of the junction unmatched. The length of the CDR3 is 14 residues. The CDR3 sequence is CASSEFGQGRGYTF. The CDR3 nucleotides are TGTGCCAGCAGTGAATTCGGACAGGGACGTGGCTACACCTTC.

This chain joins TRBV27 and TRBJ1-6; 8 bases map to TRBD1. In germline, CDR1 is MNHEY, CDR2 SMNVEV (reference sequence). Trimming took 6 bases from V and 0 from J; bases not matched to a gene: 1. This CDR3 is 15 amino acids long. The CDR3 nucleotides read TGTGCCAGCAGAGACAGGGGCTCCTATAATTCACCCCTCCACTTT. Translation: CASRDRGSYNSPLHF.

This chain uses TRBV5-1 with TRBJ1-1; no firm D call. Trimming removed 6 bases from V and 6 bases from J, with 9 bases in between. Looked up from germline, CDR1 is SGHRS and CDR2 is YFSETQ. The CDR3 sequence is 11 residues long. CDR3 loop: CASKKGAEAFF. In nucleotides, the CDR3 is TGCGCCAGCAAGAAGGGAGCTGAAGCTTTCTTT.